This TCR beta chain stems from a study of T cells after yellow fever vaccination. The overall study: Preparation of fractions with low cell numbers was performed using SMART-Seq v4 Ultra Low Input.

Study-wide findings and caveats: Abundant clonotypes from the bulk population could contaminate FACS-sorted repertoires.

This clonotype came up a few times. Its target is unknown. 5'RACE template switching generated TCR cDNA, adding a universal primer site and UMIs. TCRdb re-analysed the 5' RACE reads in MiXCR, keeping a single row per CDR3 protein. Among approximately 550,000 distinct CDR3 sequences listed, 13% were seen once. Sequences were derived from PBMCs, sampled on the day of the yellow fever booster vaccination. The source is a man aged 25-45 years who received the YFV17D yellow fever vaccine.

This CDR3 is CASSLRPGLGFIVEQFF. CDR3 sequence (DNA): TGTGCCAGCAGCCTACGCCCCGGACTAGGCTTCATCGTTGAGCAGTTCTTC. This chain uses TRBV6-5 with TRBJ2-1; 7 bases agree with TRBD2. V gave up 6 bases and J gave up 9 bases; unmatched junction bases: 20. Germline V CDR1 and CDR2: MNHEY, SVGAGI. The CDR3 sequence is 17 residues long.